The present TCR beta chain was sequenced within a study of early T cells in non-severe SARS-CoV-2 infection (dated by TCRdb to 2020 to 2022). General notes on the study: TCR sequencing used bulk RNA from unsorted whole blood, so alpha and beta chains could not be paired. Paper-wide results and their limitations: Matching against VDJdb was skewed toward anti-spike CD8 responses, likely underestimated virus-specific expansions, and missed private and CD4 specificities.

This was a case-control study nested in a cohort of healthcare workers in London, UK, who had nasopharyngeal swab PCR tests and blood samples taken every week. Healthcare workers were recruited during the week of the UK lockdown, between 23 and 31 March 2020, and followed weekly for up to 16 weeks. The library came from 5' RACE. Instrument used: NextSeq 500. Unique molecular identifiers were attached to individual cDNA molecules in the TCR library protocol so that sequencing error and PCR bias could be corrected. TCR alpha and beta chains were both sequenced, and the abundances of alpha and beta sequences in each sample were closely correlated with each other. Processing in the source paper ran as follows. Decombinator V4 was used to annotate the V gene, J gene and CDR3 of the TCR sequences. Expanded TCRs were defined as changing significantly between any two time points under a Poisson model with p below 0.0001. TCR abundances were normalised to the total number of TCRs sequenced per sample and expressed as counts per million. MAIT TCRs were defined by TRAV1-2 paired with TRAJ12, TRAJ20 or TRAJ33, and iNKT TCRs by TRAV10 paired with TRAJ18. VDJdb, accessed on 1 November 2021, was searched for TCRs annotated for CMV, EBV and SARS-CoV-2, and TCRs annotated for more than one antigen were excluded. TCRdb redid the processing of the public reads, applying fastp at Q25 and MiXCR, and retained in-frame beta chains. CDR3 protein duplicates are merged, each entry listing the most common genes and DNA. The authors' filters were not applied to this entry. The sample records 98,000 or so distinct CDR3 sequences, 9.5% to 12% of which are singletons. The ten largest make up 4% to 5.5% of the sample.

This clonotype was counted only a few times. Its recognized antigen is unknown. Base qualities were left out, and no much larger clone turns up one base away. Per the germline V gene, SGHRS is the CDR1 and YFSETQ is the CDR2. The CDR3 runs 15 amino acids, cysteine and phenylalanine included. The only DNA kept is the CDR3, 45 bases in frame from the first base. V loses 2 bases, J loses 0 bases, and the germline ends lie 8 bases apart. Recombination joined TRBV5-1 with TRBJ2-2; no D gene can be assigned with confidence. Sequenced input: whole blood. The TCR comes from an adult who was a healthcare worker with PCR-confirmed SARS-CoV-2 infection or an uninfected control (not recorded which). CDR3 loop: CASSLPTTNTGELFF. The DNA is as follows: TGCGCCAGCAGCTTACCGACAACGAACACCGGGGAGCTGTTTTTT.